The 14 T cell receptor beta chains below were found in one sample sequenced in a study of beta chain features in type 1 diabetes. Reverse transcribing all isolated RNA meant expressed TCRB transcripts were sequenced. Libraries were prepared by immunoSEQ multiplex PCR; TCRdb keeps only in-frame clonotypes and omits some of them. The table records about 340,000 clones, 6.5% to 10% of them present only once. Specimen: central memory CD4+ T cells from blood. All receptors come from a woman younger than 30 in good health.

The rearrangement joins TRBV7-3 to TRBJ2-2; TRBD2 might be the D (6 bases). This CDR3 is built from 16 residues. Germline V gene lookup returns CDR1 SGHTA and CDR2 FQGTGA. The V and J ends lost 3 bases and 3 bases respectively, with 14 bases between them. For the CDR3, the DNA is TGTGCCAGCAGCTTTTGGGGGAGGCTGGACACCGGGGAGCTGTTTTTT. Encoded protein: CASSFWGRLDTGELFF. Supplemented by reference TRBV7-3 and TRBJ2-2, the full variable domain reads GAGVSQTPSNKVTEKGKYVELRCDPISGHTALYWYRQSLGQGPEFLIYFQGTGAADDSGLPNDRFFAVRPEGSVSTLKIQRTERGDSAVYLCASSFWGRLDTGELFFGEGSRLTVL.

This clone was observed at least ten times. The rearrangement joins TRBV4-3 to TRBJ2-7, with D uncertain. V gave up 1 base and J gave up 3 bases, with 7 bases separating them. Germline V gene lookup returns CDR1 LGHNA and CDR2 YSLEER. CDR3 length equals 13 residues. The CDR3, as DNA: TGCGCCAGCAGCCAAGCACCACTCTACGAGCAGTACTTC. This sequence encodes CASSQAPLYEQYF.

This clone was observed a handful of times. The rearrangement uses TRBV11-2 and TRBJ2-3; the match to TRBD2 covers 7 bases. This CDR3 has 16 amino acids. Germline CDR1 and CDR2: SGHAT and FQNNGV. The J segment lost 0 bases and the V segment lost 5 bases, leaving 8 bases of the junction unmatched. The CDR3 protein is CASSQSLAVSTDTQYF. The CDR3 DNA reads TGTGCCAGCAGCCAGAGCCTAGCGGTTAGCACAGATACGCAGTATTTT. Together with reference TRBV11-2 and TRBJ2-3, the CDR3 gives the full variable domain: EAGVAQSPRYKIIEKRQSVAFWCNPISGHATLYWYQQILGQGPKLLIQFQNNGVVDDSQLPKDRFSAERLKGVDSTLKIQPAKLEDSAVYLCASSQSLAVSTDTQYFGPGTRLTVL.

In its sample, this clone was seen many times. The chain's CDR3 is CASAIRGGNQPQHF. The CDR3 DNA reads as TGTGCCAGCGCCATAAGGGGCGGCAATCAGCCCCAGCATTTT. This chain joins TRBV2 and TRBJ1-5; tentatively, D is TRBD1 (5 bases). Trimming left V 8 bases short and J 2 bases short, with 13 bases between. The germline CDR1 and CDR2 sequences are SNHLY and FYNNEI. This CDR3 region has 14 residues.

The V call is TRBV11-2, the J call TRBJ2-5; D is undetermined. The CDR3 runs to 15 residues. Germline-derived CDR1 and CDR2 are SGHAT and FQNNGV. The germline V and J ends were trimmed by 2 bases and 4 bases, with 14 bases remaining between them. The CDR3 DNA is TGTGCCAGCAGCTTATTACATACTGGGGTAGAGACCCAGTACTTC. Its translation is CASSLLHTGVETQYF.

The rearrangement uses TRBV2 and TRBJ2-7; D might be TRBD1 (6 bases). The CDR3 covers 15 residues. CDR1 SNHLY and CDR2 FYNNEI come from the germline V gene. The ends were cut back, 3 bases at V and 9 bases at J, with 21 bases in the middle. The CDR3 bases are TGTGCCAGCAGTGAGTTGGAGGACAGTCTCATCGGGCAGTACTTC. Amino acids: CASSELEDSLIGQYF.

This clone was seen a few times. J is TRBJ1-2 and V is TRBV20-1; D ambiguous. Looked up from germline, CDR1 is DFQATT and CDR2 is SNEGSKA (reference sequence). The CDR3 loop spans 10 amino acids. The CDR3 here is CSHWVGGYTF. Written as DNA, the CDR3 is TGCTCACATTGGGTTGGTGGCTACACCTTC.

This chain uses TRBV7-9 with TRBJ2-7, with 8 bases lining up with TRBD2. Germline V gene data show CDR1 as SEHNR and CDR2 as FQNEAQ (reference sequence). The CDR3 has 14 amino acids. Losses at the gene ends were 3 bases for V and 4 bases for J; bases not matched to a gene: 5. The DNA for the CDR3 is TGTGCCAGCAGCTTCGGGACTAGTGGTTACGAGCAGTACTTC. Protein: CASSFGTSGYEQYF.

V gene TRBV13 combines with J gene TRBJ2-1; TRBD2 is a possible D gene (7 bases). V was trimmed by 7 bases and J by 1 base, leaving 20 bases between them. CDR1 is PRHDT and CDR2 is FYEKMQ in the germline V gene (reference sequence). CDR3 length equals 17 residues. This CDR3 reads CASMRGTTSSSYNEQFF. The DNA of the CDR3 is TGTGCCAGCATGAGGGGGACTACCTCATCTTCCTACAATGAGCAGTTCTTC.

In its sample, this clone was seen a few times. The rearrangement joins TRBV2 to TRBJ2-2; D gene uncertain. This CDR3 has 13 residues. V gave up 8 bases and J gave up 5 bases, with 12 bases separating them. Germline values: CDR1 SNHLY, CDR2 FYNNEI. CDR3 DNA sequence: TGTGCCAGCTCCTACCCGAGGACCGGGGAGCTGTTTTTT. Its protein is CASSYPRTGELFF.

This clone came up a few times. The chain couples TRBV2 to TRBJ2-1; 10 bases are a match to TRBD2. CDR3 length: 14 residues. V lost 5 bases to trimming and J lost 8 bases; unmatched junction nucleotides: 6. Germline loops: CDR1 SNHLY, CDR2 FYNNEI. CDR3 sequence (DNA): TGTGCCAGCAGTTCTAGCGGGAGATACCATGAGCAGTTCTTC. Protein product: CASSSSGRYHEQFF. The whole variable domain, filled in from reference TRBV2 and TRBJ2-1, reads EPEVTQTPSHQVTQMGQEVILRCVPISNHLYFYWYRQILGQKVEFLVSFYNNEISEKSEIFDDQFSVERPDGSNFTLKIRSTKLEDSAMYFCASSSSGRYHEQFFGPGTRLTVL.

This clone has ten or more counts. V is TRBV28 and J is TRBJ2-1; TRBD2 might be the D (5 bases). Germline CDR1 and CDR2: MDHEN and SYDVKM. The CDR3 covers 13 residues. V gave up 7 bases and J gave up 9 bases, with 16 bases separating them. This CDR3 is CASNLVRAGEQFF. The DNA for the CDR3 is TGTGCCAGCAATCTTGTGAGGGCCGGTGAGCAGTTCTTC.

CDR3 protein: CASSFNPSSSTDTQYF. CDR3 coding DNA: TGTGCCAGCAGCTTTAACCCAAGTAGTAGCACAGATACGCAGTATTTT. The gene calls are TRBV7-2 and TRBJ2-3; no clear D. The germline V gene encodes CDR1 SGHTA and CDR2 FQGNSA. This CDR3 region has 16 residues. V gave up 3 bases and J gave up 0 bases, with 13 bases separating them.

This clone was seen a handful of times. The chain employs TRBV7-8 and TRBJ2-3, with D unresolved. Germline values: CDR1 SGHVS, CDR2 FQNEAQ. The CDR3 is made up of 16 amino acids. Trimming removed 5 bases at V and 4 bases at J, with 19 bases between. The CDR3 DNA follows: TGTGCCAGCAGCCCTGCCCGTACGCGTCGTGCAGATACGCAGTATTTT. Translated: CASSPARTRRADTQYF.